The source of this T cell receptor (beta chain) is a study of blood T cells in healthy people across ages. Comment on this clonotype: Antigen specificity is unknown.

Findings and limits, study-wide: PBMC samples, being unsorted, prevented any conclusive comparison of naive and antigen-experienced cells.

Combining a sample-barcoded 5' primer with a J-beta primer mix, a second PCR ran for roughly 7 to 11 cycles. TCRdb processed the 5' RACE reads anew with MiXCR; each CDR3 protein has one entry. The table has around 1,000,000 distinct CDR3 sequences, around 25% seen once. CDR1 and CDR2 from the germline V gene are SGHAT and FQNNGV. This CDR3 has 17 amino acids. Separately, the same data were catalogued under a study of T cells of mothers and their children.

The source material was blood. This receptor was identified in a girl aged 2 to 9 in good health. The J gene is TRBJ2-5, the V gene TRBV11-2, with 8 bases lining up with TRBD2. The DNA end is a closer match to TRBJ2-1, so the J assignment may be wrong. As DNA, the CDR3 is TGTGCCAGCAACAACATAGCGGGACGGATAGTAGACAATGAGCAGTTCTTC. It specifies CASNNIAGRIVDNEQFF.